A selection of T cell receptor beta chains follows, all from one sample in a study of T cell changes during pregnancy in multiple sclerosis. Assay: immunoSEQ multiplex PCR; the TCRdb copy retains only in-frame clones and omits some. The table has around 60,000 clones, 93% seen once. The starting material was peripheral blood, obtained after pregnancy. The receptor set was obtained from a female donor with multiple sclerosis, enrolled in a pregnancy study. Each CDR3 is given with its conserved first and last residue. D genes are given only for firm matches. A row's size may be missing; if present it is once, few, many or a size class.

clone_size	j_call	v_call	d_call	cdr3_aa	cdr3_nt
NA	TRBJ1-1	TRBV5-5	NA	CASSLGHINTEAFF	TGTGCCAGCAGCCTGGGACACATAAACACTGAAGCTTTCTTT
NA	TRBJ2-7	TRBV6-5	TRBD2	CASGTLAGAYEQYF	TGTGCCAGCGGGACACTAGCGGGAGCCTACGAGCAGTACTTC
once	TRBJ2-5	TRBV4-3	TRBD2	CASSQDSGSGRVFTQYF	TGCGCCAGCAGCCAAGATTCCGGTAGCGGGAGGGTGTTTACCCAGTACTTC
NA	TRBJ2-7	TRBV7-2	TRBD1	CASRLPGQVLQYF	TGTGCCAGCAGATTACCGGGACAGGTCCTTCAGTACTTC
NA	TRBJ2-3	TRBV12-5	TRBD1	CASFNQGGRPSTDTQYF	TGTGCTAGTTTCAATCAAGGGGGCAGGCCTAGCACAGATACGCAGTATTTT
NA	TRBJ2-7	TRBV11-3	NA	CASSLVSIRREQYF	TGTGCCAGCAGCTTAGTATCCATCCGTCGGGAGCAGTACTTC
few	TRBJ1-4	TRBV9	NA	CASSIQGRRGEKLFF	TGTGCCAGCAGCATACAGGGTCGACGAGGTGAAAAACTGTTTTTT
NA	TRBJ2-7	TRBV29-1	NA	CSVVLVSYEQYF	TGCAGCGTTGTACTAGTCTCATACGAGCAGTACTTC
NA	TRBJ2-3	TRBV19	NA	CASSYRETDTQYF	TGTGCCAGTAGCTACAGGGAGACAGATACGCAGTATTTT
NA	TRBJ2-3	TRBV5-4	TRBD2	CASSLPGLAGNTDTQYF	TGTGCCAGCAGCTTGCCCGGACTAGCGGGCAACACAGATACGCAGTATTTT
NA	TRBJ2-2	TRBV4-3	TRBD1	CASSLDRGGFGELFF	TGCGCCAGCAGCCTGGACAGGGGAGGTTTCGGGGAGCTGTTTTTT
NA	TRBJ2-7	TRBV27	TRBD1	CASSPRTGTAYEQYF	TGTGCCAGCAGTCCCCGGACAGGGACAGCCTACGAGCAGTACTTC
NA	TRBJ1-4	TRBV27	NA	CASSLRAGNEKLFF	TGTGCCAGCAGTTTAAGGGCGGGAAATGAAAAACTGTTTTTT
NA	TRBJ2-1	TRBV4-3	NA	CASSHMNEQFF	TGCGCCAGCAGCCACATGAATGAGCAGTTCTTC
NA	TRBJ2-4	TRBV4-3	TRBD2	CASSQVGLAGEQNIQYF	TGCGCCAGCAGCCAAGTTGGTCTGGCGGGAGAGCAAAACATTCAGTACTTC
once	TRBJ2-2	TRBV6-4	NA	CASSEVLTINTGELFF	TGTGCCAGCAGTGAAGTCCTAACTATCAACACCGGGGAGCTGTTTTTT
once	TRBJ2-1	TRBV30	NA	CAWSVMSFEQFF	TGTGCCTGGAGTGTAATGAGCTTCGAGCAGTTCTTC
NA	TRBJ2-3	TRBV29-1	NA	CSVERTGTSTDTQYF	TGCAGCGTTGAAAGGACCGGGACTAGCACAGATACGCAGTATTTT
NA	TRBJ2-7	TRBV6-5	NA	CASKFSGGYEQYF	TGTGCCAGCAAATTCTCCGGGGGATACGAGCAGTACTTC
NA	TRBJ2-3	TRBV9	TRBD2	CASSVTSGATDTQYF	TGTGCCAGCAGCGTAACCAGCGGGGCCACAGATACGCAGTATTTT
once	TRBJ2-7	TRBV11-2	TRBD2	CASNPGGAVEQYF	TGTGCCAGCAACCCCGGGGGGGCAGTCGAGCAGTACTTC
NA	TRBJ1-2	TRBV7-9	NA	CASGTDDYGYTF	TGTGCCAGCGGTACTGATGACTATGGCTACACCTTC
NA	TRBJ2-2	TRBV28	NA	CASSPLDRPPGELFF	TGTGCCAGCAGCCCCCTCGACAGGCCCCCCGGGGAGCTGTTTTTT
NA	TRBJ2-1	TRBV7-2	NA	CASSLSLNEQFF	TGTGCCAGCAGCTTATCTCTCAATGAGCAGTTCTTC
NA	TRBJ2-7	TRBV6-5	TRBD2	CASSYAGRVYEQYF	TGTGCCAGCAGTTACGCGGGGAGGGTCTACGAGCAGTACTTC
NA	TRBJ2-3	TRBV6-6	TRBD2	CASRKRESTDTQYF	TGTGCCAGCAGGAAGCGGGAGTCCACAGATACGCAGTATTTT
NA	TRBJ2-7	TRBV28	TRBD1	CASSLPGGPYEQYF	TGTGCCAGCAGTTTGCCAGGGGGCCCGTACGAGCAGTACTTC
NA	TRBJ2-7	TRBV27	NA	CASSLIGDEQYF	TGTGCCAGCAGTTTAATAGGGGACGAGCAGTACTTC
once	TRBJ2-7	TRBV10-3	NA	CAISESGGRLYEQYF	TGTGCCATCAGTGAGTCGGGGGGGCGCCTATACGAGCAGTACTTC
once	TRBJ2-3	TRBV27	TRBD2	CASSLISGRAADTQYF	TGTGCCAGCAGTTTAATCAGCGGGAGGGCCGCAGATACGCAGTATTTT
once	TRBJ1-1	TRBV4-2	NA	CASSQDIGGGEAFF	TGTGCCAGCAGCCAAGATATCGGGGGAGGGGAAGCTTTCTTT
NA	TRBJ1-1	TRBV5-4	NA	CASSGGMNTEAFF	TGTGCCAGCAGTGGGGGGATGAACACTGAAGCTTTCTTT
NA	TRBJ2-6	TRBV30	NA	CAWAYSSGANVLTF	TGTGCCTGGGCTTATAGCTCTGGGGCCAACGTCCTGACTTTC
NA	TRBJ2-7	TRBV11-2	TRBD1	CASSSLRGQGYEQYF	TGTGCCAGCAGCTCGCTCCGGGGACAGGGTTACGAGCAGTACTTC
NA	TRBJ2-1	TRBV6-5	TRBD2	CASRAGLASNEQFF	TGTGCCAGCAGAGCCGGACTAGCTTCAAATGAGCAGTTCTTC
NA	TRBJ1-5	TRBV28	TRBD1	CASSLRQGSQPQHF	TGTGCCAGCAGTTTAAGACAGGGGTCGCAGCCCCAGCATTTT
NA	TRBJ2-7	TRBV7-6	NA	CASSLEEAETYEQYF	TGTGCCAGCAGCTTAGAAGAGGCAGAAACCTACGAGCAGTACTTC
NA	TRBJ2-1	TRBV7-2	TRBD2	CASSLAELGGNEQFF	TGTGCCAGCAGCCTAGCGGAGTTGGGGGGCAATGAGCAGTTCTTC
NA	TRBJ2-1	TRBV7-2	NA	CASSQDVNEQFF	TGTGCCAGCAGCCAGGATGTAAATGAGCAGTTCTTC
NA	TRBJ2-3	TRBV29-1	NA	CSVFKTERTDTQYF	TGCAGCGTTTTTAAGACAGAACGCACAGATACGCAGTATTTT
once	TRBJ2-5	TRBV18	NA	CASSPGLGETQYF	TGTGCCAGCTCACCAGGTCTAGGAGAGACCCAGTACTTC
NA	TRBJ2-7	TRBV4-3	TRBD1	CASSQKGGAYEQYF	TGCGCCAGCAGCCAAAAAGGGGGCGCCTACGAGCAGTACTTC
NA	TRBJ2-2	TRBV27	NA	CASSLSQANTGELFF	TGTGCCAGCAGTTTAAGCCAGGCCAACACCGGGGAGCTGTTTTTT
once	TRBJ2-7	TRBV6-1	TRBD2	CASTRKAGIGEQYF	TGTGCCAGCACCCGCAAAGCGGGAATAGGCGAGCAGTACTTC
NA	TRBJ2-7	TRBV7-9	TRBD1	CASSRTGGASLDEQYF	TGTGCCAGCAGCCGTACAGGGGGTGCCAGCTTGGACGAGCAGTACTTC
NA	TRBJ2-3	TRBV5-1	TRBD1	CASSPTGGGTDTQYF	TGCGCCAGCAGCCCAACAGGGGGAGGCACAGATACGCAGTATTTT
NA	TRBJ2-1	TRBV6-5	TRBD2	CASTPSGSSYNEQFF	TGTGCCAGCACTCCTAGCGGGAGCTCCTACAATGAGCAGTTCTTC
NA	TRBJ1-2	TRBV16	NA	CASTEQAFSNYGYTF	TGTGCCAGCACTGAACAGGCCTTTAGTAACTATGGCTACACCTTC
NA	TRBJ2-7	TRBV7-2	TRBD2	CASSSLAGLAYEQYF	TGTGCCAGCAGCTCACTAGCGGGATTAGCCTACGAGCAGTACTTC
NA	TRBJ2-7	TRBV7-9	NA	CASSSEAPSYEQYF	TGTGCCAGCAGCTCAGAGGCGCCCTCCTACGAGCAGTACTTC
NA	TRBJ2-5	TRBV29-1	TRBD2	CSVAGGRVGIGTQYF	TGCAGCGTTGCGGGCGGGAGGGTCGGAATTGGGACCCAGTACTTC
NA	TRBJ1-4	TRBV11-2	TRBD1	CASSPTGAIANEKLFF	TGTGCCAGCAGCCCGACAGGGGCCATTGCTAATGAAAAACTGTTTTTT
NA	TRBJ2-3	TRBV4-2	TRBD2	CASSQEASGDTQYF	TGTGCCAGCAGCCAAGAAGCTAGCGGGGATACGCAGTATTTT
NA	TRBJ2-7	TRBV9	NA	CASSVGVGSGPYEQYF	TGTGCCAGCAGCGTAGGCGTTGGGTCAGGGCCCTACGAGCAGTACTTC
NA	TRBJ1-2	TRBV6-1	NA	CASIEGIANYGYTF	TGTGCCAGCATCGAGGGTATCGCTAACTATGGCTACACCTTC
once	TRBJ2-5	TRBV9	TRBD2	CASSPGGGTLQTQYF	TGTGCCAGCAGCCCGGGAGGCGGCACGCTGCAGACCCAGTACTTC
NA	TRBJ2-5	TRBV18	TRBD1	CASSSTGGEGETQYF	TGTGCCAGCTCATCCACAGGGGGCGAGGGAGAGACCCAGTACTTC
once	TRBJ2-5	TRBV27	TRBD2	CASSLGTSGQETQYF	TGTGCCAGCAGTCTTGGGACTAGCGGCCAAGAGACCCAGTACTTC
NA	TRBJ2-7	TRBV7-9	NA	CASSLVPRPPYEQYF	TGTGCCAGCAGCTTAGTGCCCAGGCCCCCCTACGAGCAGTACTTC